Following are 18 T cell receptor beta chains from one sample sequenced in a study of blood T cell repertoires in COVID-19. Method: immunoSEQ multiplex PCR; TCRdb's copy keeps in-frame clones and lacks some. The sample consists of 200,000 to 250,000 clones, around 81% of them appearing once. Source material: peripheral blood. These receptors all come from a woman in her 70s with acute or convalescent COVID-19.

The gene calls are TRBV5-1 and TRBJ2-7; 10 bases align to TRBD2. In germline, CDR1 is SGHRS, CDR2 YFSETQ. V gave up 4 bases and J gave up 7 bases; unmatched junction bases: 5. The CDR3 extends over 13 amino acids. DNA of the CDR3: TGCGCCAGCAGCCAGAGCGGGAGGGATGAGCAGTACTTC. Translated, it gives CASSQSGRDEQYF.

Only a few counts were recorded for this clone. The CDR3 spells CASSRTPEAFF. DNA of the CDR3: TGTGCCAGCAGTAGGACACCTGAAGCTTTCTTT. V is TRBV12-3 or TRBV12-4 and J is TRBJ1-1, with a possible D match to TRBD1 (5 bases). The CDR3 is made up of 11 amino acids. V was pared by 5 bases and J by 6 bases, with 7 bases between.

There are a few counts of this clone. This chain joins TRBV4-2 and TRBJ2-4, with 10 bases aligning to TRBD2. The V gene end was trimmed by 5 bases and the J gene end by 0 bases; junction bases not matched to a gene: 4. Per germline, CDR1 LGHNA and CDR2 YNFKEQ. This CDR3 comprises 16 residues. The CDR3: CASSTRLAGAKNIQYF. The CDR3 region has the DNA TGTGCCAGCAGCACCCGACTAGCGGGAGCCAAAAACATTCAGTACTTC.

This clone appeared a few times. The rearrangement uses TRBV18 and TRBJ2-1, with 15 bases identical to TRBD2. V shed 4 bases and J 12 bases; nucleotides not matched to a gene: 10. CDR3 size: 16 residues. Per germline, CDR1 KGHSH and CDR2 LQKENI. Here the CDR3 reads CASSQGEPGLAGGQFF. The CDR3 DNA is TGTGCCAGCTCACAAGGCGAACCGGGACTAGCGGGAGGGCAGTTCTTC. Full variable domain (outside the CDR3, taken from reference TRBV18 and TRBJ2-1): NAGVMQNPRHLVRRRGQEARLRCSPMKGHSHVYWYRQLPEEGLKFMVYLQKENIIDESGMPKERFSAEFPKEGPSILRIQQVVRGDSAAYFCASSQGEPGLAGGQFFGPGTRLTVL.

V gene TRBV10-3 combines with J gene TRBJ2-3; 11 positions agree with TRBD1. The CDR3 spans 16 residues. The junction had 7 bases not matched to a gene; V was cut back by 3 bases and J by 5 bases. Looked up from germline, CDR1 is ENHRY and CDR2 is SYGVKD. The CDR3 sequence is CAISDRGQGVGDTQYF. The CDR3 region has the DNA TGTGCCATCAGTGATAGGGGACAGGGGGTAGGAGATACGCAGTATTTT.

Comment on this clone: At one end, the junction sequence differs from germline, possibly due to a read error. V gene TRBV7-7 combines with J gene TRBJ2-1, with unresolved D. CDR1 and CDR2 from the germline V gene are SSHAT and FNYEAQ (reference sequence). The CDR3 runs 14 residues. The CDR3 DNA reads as TGTGCTAGCAGCTTATCTGGGCCCGACAATGAGCAGTTCTTC. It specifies CASSLSGPDNEQFF. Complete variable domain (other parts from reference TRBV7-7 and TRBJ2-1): GAGVSQSPRYKVTKRGQDVTLRCDPISSHATLYWYQQALGQGPEFLTYFNYEAQPDKSGLPSDRFSAERPEGSISTLTIQRTEQRDSAMYRCASSLSGPDNEQFFGPGTRLTVL.

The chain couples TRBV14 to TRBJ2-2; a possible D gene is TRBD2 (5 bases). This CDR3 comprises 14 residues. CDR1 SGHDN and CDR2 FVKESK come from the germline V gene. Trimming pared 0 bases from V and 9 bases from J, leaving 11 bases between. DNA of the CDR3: TGTGCCAGCAGCCAAGATTTGAGGGCCCGGGAGCTGTTTTTT. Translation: CASSQDLRARELFF.

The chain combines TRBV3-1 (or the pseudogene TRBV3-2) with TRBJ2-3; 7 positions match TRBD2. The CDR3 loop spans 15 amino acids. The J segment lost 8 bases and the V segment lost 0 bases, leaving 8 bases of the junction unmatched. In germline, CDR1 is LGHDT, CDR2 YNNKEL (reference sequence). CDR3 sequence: CASSQEAGVLGTQYF. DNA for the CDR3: TGTGCCAGCAGCCAAGAGGCGGGAGTTTTGGGTACGCAGTATTTT.

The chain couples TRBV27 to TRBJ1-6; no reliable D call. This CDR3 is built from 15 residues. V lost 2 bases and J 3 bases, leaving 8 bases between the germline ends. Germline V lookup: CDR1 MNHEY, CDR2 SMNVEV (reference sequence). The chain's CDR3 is CASSLQEYYNSPLHF. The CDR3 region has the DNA TGTGCCAGCAGTTTACAGGAATACTATAATTCACCCCTCCACTTT.

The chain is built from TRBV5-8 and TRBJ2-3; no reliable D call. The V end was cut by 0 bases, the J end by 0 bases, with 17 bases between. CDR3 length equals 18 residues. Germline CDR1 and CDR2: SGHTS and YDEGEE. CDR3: CASSLAPRSLSSTDTQYF. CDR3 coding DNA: TGTGCCAGCAGCTTGGCGCCTAGGTCCCTATCTAGCACAGATACGCAGTATTTT.

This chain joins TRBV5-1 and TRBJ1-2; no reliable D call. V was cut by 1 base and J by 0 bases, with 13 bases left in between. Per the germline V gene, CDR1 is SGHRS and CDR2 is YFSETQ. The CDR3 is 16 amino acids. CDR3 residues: CASSLTPIVTNYGYTF. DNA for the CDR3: TGCGCCAGCAGCTTGACACCGATTGTAACTAACTATGGCTACACCTTC.

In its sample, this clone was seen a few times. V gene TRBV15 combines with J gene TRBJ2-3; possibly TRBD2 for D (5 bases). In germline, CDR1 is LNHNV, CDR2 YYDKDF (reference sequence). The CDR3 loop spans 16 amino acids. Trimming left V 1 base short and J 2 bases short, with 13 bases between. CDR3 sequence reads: CATSRAPRRPTDTQYF. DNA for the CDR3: TGTGCCACCAGCAGAGCTCCGAGGAGGCCCACAGATACGCAGTATTTT. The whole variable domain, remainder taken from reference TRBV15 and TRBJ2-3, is DAMVIQNPRYQVTQFGKPVTLSCSQTLNHNVMYWYQQKSSQAPKLLFHYYDKDFNNEADTPDNFQSRRPNTSFCFLDIRSPGLGDTAMYLCATSRAPRRPTDTQYFGPGTRLTVL.

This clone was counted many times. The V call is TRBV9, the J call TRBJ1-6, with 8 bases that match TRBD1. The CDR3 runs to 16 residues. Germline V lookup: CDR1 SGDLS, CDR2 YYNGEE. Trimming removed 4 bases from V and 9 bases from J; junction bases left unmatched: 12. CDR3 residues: CASSPRPGTGVSPLHF. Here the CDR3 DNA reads TGTGCCAGCAGCCCTCGCCCCGGGACAGGAGTTTCACCCCTCCACTTT.

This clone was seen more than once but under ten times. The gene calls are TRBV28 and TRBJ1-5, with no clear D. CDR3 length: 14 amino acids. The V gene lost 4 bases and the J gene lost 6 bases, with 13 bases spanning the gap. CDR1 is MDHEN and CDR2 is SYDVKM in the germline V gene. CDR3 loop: CASSSLVAGQPQHF. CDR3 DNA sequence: TGTGCCAGCAGTTCTTTGGTTGCGGGTCAGCCCCAGCATTTT.

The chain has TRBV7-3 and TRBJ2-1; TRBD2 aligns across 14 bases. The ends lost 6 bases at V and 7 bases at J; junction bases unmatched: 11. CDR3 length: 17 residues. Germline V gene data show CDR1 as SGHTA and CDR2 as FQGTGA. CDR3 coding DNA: TGTGCCAGCAGTATAACTCCGGGACTAGCGGGAGAGAATGAGCAGTTCTTC. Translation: CASSITPGLAGENEQFF.

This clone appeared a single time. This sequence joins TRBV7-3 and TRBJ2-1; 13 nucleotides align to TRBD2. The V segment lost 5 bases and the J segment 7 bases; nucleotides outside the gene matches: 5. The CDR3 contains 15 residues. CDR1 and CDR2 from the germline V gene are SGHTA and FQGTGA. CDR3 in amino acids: CASSLGTSGTNEQFF. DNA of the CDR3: TGTGCCAGCAGCCTCGGGACTAGCGGGACTAATGAGCAGTTCTTC.

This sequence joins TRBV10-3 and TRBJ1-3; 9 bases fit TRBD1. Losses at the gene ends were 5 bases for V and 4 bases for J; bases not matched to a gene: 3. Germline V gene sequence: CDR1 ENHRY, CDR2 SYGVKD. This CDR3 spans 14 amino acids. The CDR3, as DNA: TGTGCCATCAGTCAACAGGGGGCCGGAAACACCATATATTTT. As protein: CAISQQGAGNTIYF.

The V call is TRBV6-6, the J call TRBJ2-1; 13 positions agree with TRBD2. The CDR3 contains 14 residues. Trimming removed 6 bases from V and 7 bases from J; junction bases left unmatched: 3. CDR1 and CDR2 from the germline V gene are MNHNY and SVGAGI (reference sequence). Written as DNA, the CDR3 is TGTGCCAGCAGGGGGACTAGCGGGACGAATGAGCAGTTCTTC. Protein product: CASRGTSGTNEQFF.